The 21 T cell receptor beta chains in this list originate from one sample, sequenced in a study of blood T cell repertoires in COVID-19. TCRdb's table, derived via immunoSEQ multiplex PCR, lists solely in-frame clones and lacks some. The data show approximately 150,000 clones, about four fifths seen once. Sequences were obtained from peripheral blood. These receptor sequences come from a man younger than 40 with COVID-19, enrolled during active disease.

J is TRBJ1-2 and V is TRBV19; possible D gene TRBD1, 5 bases. Trimming removed 5 bases from V and 5 bases from J, with 15 bases in between. The CDR3 is 14 residues long. The germline V gene encodes CDR1 LNHDA and CDR2 SQIVND (reference sequence). CDR3 amino acids: CASSVPPDSYGYTF. In nucleotides, the CDR3 is TGTGCCAGTAGTGTCCCTCCCGACAGTTATGGCTACACCTTC.

This chain uses TRBV19 with TRBJ2-1; tentatively, D is TRBD2 (6 bases). Germline V gives CDR1 LNHDA, CDR2 SQIVND (reference sequence). The CDR3 contains 15 residues. The V and J ends lost 5 bases and 0 bases respectively, with 11 bases between them. CDR3 nucleotide sequence: TGTGCCAGTAGTTCCGGGGGTGGCTCCTACAATGAGCAGTTCTTC. Protein product: CASSSGGGSYNEQFF.

The genes are TRBV27 and TRBJ2-5; D remains ambiguous. CDR1 MNHEY and CDR2 SMNVEV come from the germline V gene (reference sequence). The CDR3 is 15 residues long. V lost 6 bases and J 2 bases, leaving 16 bases between the germline ends. In DNA form, the CDR3 reads TGTGCCAGCAGCCAACCCCCCGCGTCTCAAGAGACCCAGTACTTC. It is translated as CASSQPPASQETQYF.

This rearrangement joins TRBV27 to TRBJ1-6; D unresolved. Per germline, CDR1 MNHEY and CDR2 SMNVEV (reference sequence). The CDR3 totals 12 residues. The V and J ends lost 3 bases and 8 bases respectively, with 5 bases between them. The CDR3 reads CASSFPDSPLHF. The DNA for the CDR3 is TGTGCCAGCAGTTTTCCCGATTCACCCCTCCACTTT.

The chain joins TRBV28 to TRBJ1-2; 8 nucleotides line up with TRBD1. J lost 3 bases, V lost 6 bases, and 12 bases had no gene match. Germline values: CDR1 MDHEN, CDR2 SYDVKM. The CDR3 extends over 16 amino acids. CDR3 sequence reads: CASSLLGRGRDYGYTF. The CDR3 DNA follows: TGTGCCAGCAGCCTCCTTGGCAGGGGGCGGGACTATGGCTACACCTTC.

The chain combines TRBV4-1 with TRBJ1-1; unclear D gene. This CDR3 has 11 amino acids. Trimming stripped 2 bases from V and 5 bases from J, with 3 bases between. Germline V gene data show CDR1 as MGHRA and CDR2 as YSYEKL. CDR3 DNA: TGCGCCAGCAGCCAATCGACTGAAGCTTTCTTT. This codes for CASSQSTEAFF.

The CDR3 region has the DNA TGCGCCAGCAGCCAAGCGGGGGGGGTAACCCGAAACACCATATATTTT. Translation gives CASSQAGGVTRNTIYF. This rearrangement joins TRBV4-1 to TRBJ1-3; possible D gene TRBD1, 5 bases. Germline V gene sequence: CDR1 MGHRA, CDR2 YSYEKL. The CDR3 length is 16 residues. The V end lost 1 base, the J end lost 5 bases, and 15 bases lay between the germline ends.

There are a few counts of this clone. J is TRBJ2-3 and V is TRBV9, with 14 positions matching TRBD2. Germline V lookup: CDR1 SGDLS, CDR2 YYNGEE. V lost 4 bases to trimming and J lost 5 bases; unmatched junction nucleotides: 6. The CDR3 has 16 residues. In DNA form, the CDR3 reads TGTGCCAGCAGCCTAGGGACTAGCGGGGGTGGAGATACGCAGTATTTT. It encodes CASSLGTSGGGDTQYF.

This chain connects TRBV29-1 to TRBJ2-1, with 8 bases matching TRBD2. Losses at the gene ends were 5 bases for V and 0 bases for J; bases not matched to a gene: 3. CDR1 is SQVTM, CDR2 ANQGSEA, per germline. The CDR3 sequence is 14 residues long. DNA for the CDR3: TGCAGCGTTTTCGGGAGGGCCTCCTACAATGAGCAGTTCTTC. Protein: CSVFGRASYNEQFF.

This clone was observed once. The rearrangement uses TRBV3-1 (or the pseudogene TRBV3-2) and TRBJ1-1, with D hard to call. V gave up 0 bases and J gave up 4 bases, with 9 bases separating them. Germline assignment: CDR1 LGHDT and CDR2 YNNKEL (reference sequence). The CDR3 runs to 14 residues. The CDR3 coding sequence is TGTGCCAGCAGCCAAGATGCGGGCCGCACTGAAGCTTTCTTT. It specifies CASSQDAGRTEAFF.

The chain uses TRBV28 and TRBJ2-7; 7 bases fit TRBD1. CDR3 length: 14 residues. After removal of 6 bases from V and 4 bases from J, the junction contained 9 bases not matched to a gene. Germline-derived CDR1 and CDR2 are MDHEN and SYDVKM. The CDR3 DNA reads as TGTGCCAGCAGAGTCCCGGGACAGACTTACGAGCAGTACTTC. Its protein product is CASRVPGQTYEQYF.

V is TRBV7-2 and J is TRBJ1-5, with TRBD1 matching 9 bases. The CDR3 loop spans 14 amino acids. Trimming took 5 bases from V and 8 from J; bases not matched to a gene: 7. Germline values: CDR1 SGHTA, CDR2 FQGNSA. CDR3 sequence reads: CASSAGTGIEPQHF. The CDR3 DNA is TGTGCCAGCAGCGCCGGGACAGGGATCGAGCCCCAGCATTTT.

This clone was detected only a few times. This chain connects TRBV9 to TRBJ2-1; 13 bases match TRBD2. The germline gives CDR1 SGDLS, CDR2 YYNGEE. CDR3 size: 17 residues. With 4 bases clipped from V and 0 bases from J, the junction kept 4 bases outside the gene matches. CDR3 sequence (DNA): TGTGCCAGCAGCCAACGGACTAGCGGGAGCTCCTACAATGAGCAGTTCTTC. It encodes CASSQRTSGSSYNEQFF.

The chain is built from TRBV28 and TRBJ2-3; possibly TRBD2 for D (6 bases). Germline CDR1 MDHEN, CDR2 SYDVKM. Trimming pared 6 bases from V and 8 bases from J, leaving 27 bases between. The CDR3 is made up of 17 amino acids. The CDR3 DNA sequence: TGTGCCAGCAGCCGTCCCGGGGGAGCGGGCGGGGCGGGTACGCAGTATTTT. Translation: CASSRPGGAGGAGTQYF.

The gene calls are TRBV21-1 and TRBJ2-1; TRBD1, the D gene given by the table, was not confirmed from the DNA. TRBV21-1 is a documented pseudogene. There are 16 residues in the CDR3. The CDR3 sequence is CASSNRQGHQYNEQFF. In DNA form, the CDR3 reads TGTGCCAGCAGCAACCGTCAGGGACACCAATACAATGAGCAGTTCTTC.

The chain combines TRBV30 with TRBJ2-3; D might be TRBD1 (6 bases). Germline CDR1 and CDR2: GTSNPN and SVGIG (reference sequence). This CDR3 has 14 amino acids. V dropped 4 bases and J dropped 2 bases, with 13 bases sitting between them. For the CDR3, the DNA is TGTGCCTGGACCCAGGGGAGCCACACAGATACGCAGTATTTT. Translating it yields CAWTQGSHTDTQYF.

The CDR3 region has the DNA TGTGCCAGCAGGGCACGGGAGAACACTGAAGCTTTCTTT. This sequence encodes CASRARENTEAFF. This chain joins TRBV2 and TRBJ1-1, with D unclear. The CDR3 loop spans 13 amino acids. The V end was cut by 6 bases, the J end by 1 base, with 9 bases between. Germline CDR1 is SNHLY and CDR2 is FYNNEI.

The CDR3 loop is CATRAFNNSPLHF. CDR3 in DNA: TGTGCCACCAGGGCCTTTAATAATTCACCCCTCCACTTT. The gene calls are TRBV12-3 or TRBV12-4 and TRBJ1-6, with a possible D match to TRBD1 (5 bases). The CDR3 runs to 13 residues. The V end lost 10 bases, the J end lost 5 bases, and 12 bases lay between the germline ends.

The chain carries TRBV2 and TRBJ1-1, with D possibly matching TRBD1 (6 bases). Germline values: CDR1 SNHLY, CDR2 FYNNEI. The CDR3 totals 15 residues. V was clipped by 6 bases and J by 2 bases, with 16 bases between them. The CDR3 spells CASSAPGQLNTEAFF. The CDR3 DNA reads TGTGCCAGCAGCGCTCCCGGACAGTTAAACACTGAAGCTTTCTTT.

The genes are TRBV2 and TRBJ1-5; possibly TRBD1 for D (5 bases). Germline CDR1 reads SNHLY; CDR2 reads FYNNEI. CDR3 size: 15 residues. Trimming pared 4 bases from V and 7 bases from J, leaving 17 bases between. This CDR3 is CASSAGPRRGQPQHF. The CDR3 DNA reads TGTGCCAGCAGTGCGGGACCTCGGAGGGGCCAGCCCCAGCATTTT.

This clone was seen just once. This chain joins TRBV12-5 and TRBJ2-3; 10 nucleotides match TRBD2. CDR3 length equals 16 residues. In germline, CDR1 is LGHNT, CDR2 FRNRAP. Trimming took 1 base from V and 9 from J; bases not matched to a gene: 10. CDR3 in DNA: TGTGCTAGTGGTTTGGGGACTAGCGGACGAGAGGGAACGCAGTATTTT. It translates to CASGLGTSGREGTQYF.